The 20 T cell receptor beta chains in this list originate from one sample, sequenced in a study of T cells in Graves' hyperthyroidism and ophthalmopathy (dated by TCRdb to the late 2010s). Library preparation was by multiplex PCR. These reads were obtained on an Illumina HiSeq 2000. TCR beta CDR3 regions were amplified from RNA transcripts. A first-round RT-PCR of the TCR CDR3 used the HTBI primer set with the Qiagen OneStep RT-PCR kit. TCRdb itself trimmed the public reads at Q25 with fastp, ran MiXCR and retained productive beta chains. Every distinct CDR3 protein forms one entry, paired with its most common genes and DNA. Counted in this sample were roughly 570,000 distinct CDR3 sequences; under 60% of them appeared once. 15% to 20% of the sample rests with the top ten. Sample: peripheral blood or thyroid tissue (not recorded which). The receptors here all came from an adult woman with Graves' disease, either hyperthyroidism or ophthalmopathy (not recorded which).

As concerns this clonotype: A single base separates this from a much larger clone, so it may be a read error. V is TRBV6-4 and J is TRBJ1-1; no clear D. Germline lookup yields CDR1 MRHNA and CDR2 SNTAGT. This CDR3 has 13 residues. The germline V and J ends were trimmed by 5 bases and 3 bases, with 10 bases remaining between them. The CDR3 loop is CASSYIEDTEAFF. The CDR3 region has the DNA TGTGCCAGCAGTTATATCGAGGACACTGAAGCTTTCTTT.

CDR3 region: CASSKPGLGYEQYF. The CDR3 nucleotides are TGTGCCAGCAGCAAACCGGGACTTGGTTACGAGCAGTACTTC. The V call is TRBV7-9, the J call TRBJ2-7; D possibly corresponds to TRBD2 (6 bases). Trimming pared 5 bases from V and 4 bases from J, leaving 15 bases between. CDR1 and CDR2 (germline): SEHNR, FQNEAQ (reference sequence). The CDR3 has 14 residues.

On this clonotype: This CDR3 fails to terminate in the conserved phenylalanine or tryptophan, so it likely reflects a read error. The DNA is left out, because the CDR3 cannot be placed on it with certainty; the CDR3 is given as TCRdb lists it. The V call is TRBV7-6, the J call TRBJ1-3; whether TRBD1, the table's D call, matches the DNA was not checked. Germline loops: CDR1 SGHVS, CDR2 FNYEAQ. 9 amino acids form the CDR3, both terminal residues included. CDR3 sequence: CASSLVGTR.

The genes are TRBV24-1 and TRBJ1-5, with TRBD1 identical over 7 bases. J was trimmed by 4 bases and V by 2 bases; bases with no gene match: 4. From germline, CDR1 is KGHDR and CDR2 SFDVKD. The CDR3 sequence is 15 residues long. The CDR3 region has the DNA TGTGCCACCAGTGATTCCTCGGACAGGAATCAGCCCCAGCATTTT. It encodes CATSDSSDRNQPQHF.

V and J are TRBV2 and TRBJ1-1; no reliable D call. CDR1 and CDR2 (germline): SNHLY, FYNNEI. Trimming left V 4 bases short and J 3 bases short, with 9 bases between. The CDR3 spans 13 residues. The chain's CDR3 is CASSANFYTEAFF. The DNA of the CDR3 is TGTGCCAGCAGTGCCAACTTCTACACTGAAGCTTTCTTT.

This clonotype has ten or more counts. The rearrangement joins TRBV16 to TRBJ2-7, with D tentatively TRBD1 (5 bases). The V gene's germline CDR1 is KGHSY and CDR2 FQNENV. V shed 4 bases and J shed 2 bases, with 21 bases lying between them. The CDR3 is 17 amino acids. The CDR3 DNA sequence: TGTGCCAGCAGCCGAAACCTAGGGGTAAGCTTCACCTACGAGCAGTACTTC. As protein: CASSRNLGVSFTYEQYF. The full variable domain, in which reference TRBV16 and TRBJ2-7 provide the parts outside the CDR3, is GEEVAQTPKHLVRGEGQKAKLYCAPIKGHSYVFWYQQVLKNEFKFLISFQNENVFDETGMPKERFSAKCLPNSPCSLEIQATKLEDSAVYFCASSRNLGVSFTYEQYFGPGTRLTVT.

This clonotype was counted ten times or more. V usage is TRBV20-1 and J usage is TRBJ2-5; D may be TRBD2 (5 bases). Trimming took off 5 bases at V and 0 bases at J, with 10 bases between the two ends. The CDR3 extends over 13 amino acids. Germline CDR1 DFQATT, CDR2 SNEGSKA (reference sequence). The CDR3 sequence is CSASERYQETQYF. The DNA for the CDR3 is TGCAGTGCTTCGGAGCGGTACCAAGAGACCCAGTACTTC.

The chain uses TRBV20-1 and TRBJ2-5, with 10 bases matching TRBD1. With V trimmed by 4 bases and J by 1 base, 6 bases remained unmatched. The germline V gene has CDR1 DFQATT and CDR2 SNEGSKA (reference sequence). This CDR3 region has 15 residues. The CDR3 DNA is TGCAGTGCTACTGGGGACAGGGGAGGCCAAGAGACCCAGTACTTC. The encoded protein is CSATGDRGGQETQYF.

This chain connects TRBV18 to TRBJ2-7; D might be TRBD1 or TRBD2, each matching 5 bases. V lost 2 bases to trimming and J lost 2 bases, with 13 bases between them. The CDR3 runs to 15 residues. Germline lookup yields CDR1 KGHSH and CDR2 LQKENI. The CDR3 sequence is CASSPIGTLPYEQYF. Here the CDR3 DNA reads TGTGCCAGCTCACCAATTGGGACGTTGCCCTACGAGCAGTACTTC.

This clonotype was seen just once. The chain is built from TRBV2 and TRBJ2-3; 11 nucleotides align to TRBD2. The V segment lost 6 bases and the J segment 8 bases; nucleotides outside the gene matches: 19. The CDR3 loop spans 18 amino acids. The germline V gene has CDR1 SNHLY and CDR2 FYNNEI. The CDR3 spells CASRPYPTSGTSLGTQYF. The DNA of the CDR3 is TGTGCCAGCAGACCCTATCCGACTAGCGGGACCTCCTTGGGTACGCAGTATTTT.

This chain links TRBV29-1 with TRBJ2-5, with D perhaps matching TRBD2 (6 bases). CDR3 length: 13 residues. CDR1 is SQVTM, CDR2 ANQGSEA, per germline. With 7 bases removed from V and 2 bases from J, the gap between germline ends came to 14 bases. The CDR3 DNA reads TGCAGCGGCGGGCTGGGGGGTCAAGAGACCCAGTACTTC. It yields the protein CSGGLGGQETQYF.

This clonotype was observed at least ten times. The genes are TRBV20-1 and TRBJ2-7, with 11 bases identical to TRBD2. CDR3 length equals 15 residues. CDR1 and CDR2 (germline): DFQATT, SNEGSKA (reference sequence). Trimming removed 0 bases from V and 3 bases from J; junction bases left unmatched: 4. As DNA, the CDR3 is TGCAGTGCTAGAGATGTAGCGGGAGGGGTCTACGAGCAGTACTTC. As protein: CSARDVAGGVYEQYF.

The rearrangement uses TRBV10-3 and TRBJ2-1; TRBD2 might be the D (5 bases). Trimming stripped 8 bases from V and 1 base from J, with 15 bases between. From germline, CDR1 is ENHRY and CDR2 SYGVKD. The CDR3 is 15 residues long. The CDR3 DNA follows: TGTGCCATCGCTGAGGGTGTCTTGTCCTACAATGAGCAGTTCTTC. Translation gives CAIAEGVLSYNEQFF.

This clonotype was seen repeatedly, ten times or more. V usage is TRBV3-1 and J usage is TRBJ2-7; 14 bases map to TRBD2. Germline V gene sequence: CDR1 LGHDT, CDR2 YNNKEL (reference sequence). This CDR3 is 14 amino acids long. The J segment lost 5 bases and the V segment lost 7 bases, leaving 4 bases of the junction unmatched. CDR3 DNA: TGTGCCAGCACGACTAGCGGGAGGGTCCACGAGCAGTACTTC. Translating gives CASTTSGRVHEQYF.

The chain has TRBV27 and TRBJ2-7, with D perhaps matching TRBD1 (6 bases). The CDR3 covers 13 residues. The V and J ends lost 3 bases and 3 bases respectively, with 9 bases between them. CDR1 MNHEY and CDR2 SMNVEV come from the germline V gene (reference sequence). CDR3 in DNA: TGTGCCAGCAGTTTTGCAGGGGACTACGAGCAGTACTTC. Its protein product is CASSFAGDYEQYF.

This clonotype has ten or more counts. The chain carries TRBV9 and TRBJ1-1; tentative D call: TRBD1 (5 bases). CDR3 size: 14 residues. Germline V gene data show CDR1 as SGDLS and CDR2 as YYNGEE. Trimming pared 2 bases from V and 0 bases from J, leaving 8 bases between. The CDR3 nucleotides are TGTGCCAGCAGCGTTACAGGAATGAACACTGAAGCTTTCTTT. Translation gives CASSVTGMNTEAFF.

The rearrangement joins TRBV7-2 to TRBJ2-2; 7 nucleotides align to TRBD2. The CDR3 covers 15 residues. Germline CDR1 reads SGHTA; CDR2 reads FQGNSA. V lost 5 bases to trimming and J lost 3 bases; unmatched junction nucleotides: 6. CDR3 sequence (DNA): TGTGCCAGCAGCCGGGCCCTAGCGGACACCGGGGAGCTGTTTTTT. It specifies CASSRALADTGELFF. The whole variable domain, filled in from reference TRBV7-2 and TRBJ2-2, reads GAGVSQSPSNKVTEKGKDVELRCDPISGHTALYWYRQSLGQGLEFLIYFQGNSAPDKSGLPSDRFSAERTGGSVSTLTIQRTQQEDSAVYLCASSRALADTGELFFGEGSRLTVL.

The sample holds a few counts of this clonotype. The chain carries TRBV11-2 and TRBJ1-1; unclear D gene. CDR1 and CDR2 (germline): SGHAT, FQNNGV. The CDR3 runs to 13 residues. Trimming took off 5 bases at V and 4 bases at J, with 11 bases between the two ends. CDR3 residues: CASSPRRFTEAFF. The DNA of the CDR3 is TGTGCCAGCAGCCCACGCCGTTTCACTGAAGCTTTCTTT. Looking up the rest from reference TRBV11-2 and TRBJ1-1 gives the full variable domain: EAGVAQSPRYKIIEKRQSVAFWCNPISGHATLYWYQQILGQGPKLLIQFQNNGVVDDSQLPKDRFSAERLKGVDSTLKIQPAKLEDSAVYLCASSPRRFTEAFFGQGTRLTVV.

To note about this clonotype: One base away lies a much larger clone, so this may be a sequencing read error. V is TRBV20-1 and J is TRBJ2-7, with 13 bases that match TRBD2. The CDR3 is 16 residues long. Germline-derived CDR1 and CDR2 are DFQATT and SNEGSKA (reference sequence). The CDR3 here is CSARGTSGRGPYEQCF. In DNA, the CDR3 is TGCAGTGCTAGAGGGACTAGCGGGAGAGGCCCCTACGAGCAGTGCTTC.

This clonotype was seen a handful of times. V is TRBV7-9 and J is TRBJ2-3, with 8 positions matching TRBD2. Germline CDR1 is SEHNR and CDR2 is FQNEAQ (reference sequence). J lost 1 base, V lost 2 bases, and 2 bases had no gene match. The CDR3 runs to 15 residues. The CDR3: CASSLLLAGTDTQYF. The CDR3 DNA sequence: TGTGCCAGCAGCTTATTACTAGCGGGCACAGATACGCAGTATTTT.